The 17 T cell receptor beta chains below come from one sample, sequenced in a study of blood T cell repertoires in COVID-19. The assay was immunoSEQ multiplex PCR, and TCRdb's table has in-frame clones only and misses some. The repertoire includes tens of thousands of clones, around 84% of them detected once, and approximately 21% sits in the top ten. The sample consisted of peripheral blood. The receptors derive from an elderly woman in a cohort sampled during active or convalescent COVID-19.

CDR3 nucleotides: TGTGCCAGCAGCATTGGACTAGCCAGTATCCCCAGGTTAGAGCAGTTCTTC. Encoded protein: CASSIGLASIPRLEQFF. V usage is TRBV11-2 and J usage is TRBJ2-1, with 8 bases fitting TRBD2. Unmatched junction bases numbered 19, after V lost 5 bases and J lost 10 bases. CDR1 is SGHAT and CDR2 is FQNNGV in the germline V gene. The length of the CDR3 is 17 residues.

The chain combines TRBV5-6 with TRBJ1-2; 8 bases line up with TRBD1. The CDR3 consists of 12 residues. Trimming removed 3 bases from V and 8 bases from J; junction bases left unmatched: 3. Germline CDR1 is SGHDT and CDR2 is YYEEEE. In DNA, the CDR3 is TGTGCCAGCAGCTCGGACAGGGTCGGCTACACCTTC. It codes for CASSSDRVGYTF.

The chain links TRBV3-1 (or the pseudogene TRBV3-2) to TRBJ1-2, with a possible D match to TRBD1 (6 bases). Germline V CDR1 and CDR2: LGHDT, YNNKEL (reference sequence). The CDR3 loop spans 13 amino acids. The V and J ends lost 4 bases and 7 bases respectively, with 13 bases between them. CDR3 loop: CASSLMTGLGYTF. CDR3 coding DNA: TGTGCCAGCAGCCTTATGACAGGCCTTGGCTACACCTTC.

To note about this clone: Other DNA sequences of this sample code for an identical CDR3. In DNA, the CDR3 is TGTGCCAGCAGCTTGGGCGGGAGTCAAGAGACCCAGTACTTC. As protein: CASSLGGSQETQYF. The gene calls are TRBV5-4 and TRBJ2-5; TRBD2 matches 7 bases. Trimming took 0 bases from V and 2 from J; bases not matched to a gene: 1. The CDR3 has 14 amino acids. Per germline, CDR1 SGHNT and CDR2 YYREEE (reference sequence).

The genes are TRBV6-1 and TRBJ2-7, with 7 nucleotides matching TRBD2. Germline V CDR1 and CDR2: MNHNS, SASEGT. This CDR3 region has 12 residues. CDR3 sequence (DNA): TGTGCCAGCAGTGATACGCGGGAGCCCACTACGGTC. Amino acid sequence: CASSDTREPTTV.

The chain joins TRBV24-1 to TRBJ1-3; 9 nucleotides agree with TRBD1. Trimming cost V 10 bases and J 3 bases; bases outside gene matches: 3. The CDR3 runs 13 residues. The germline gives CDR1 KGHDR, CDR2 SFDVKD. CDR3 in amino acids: CATRDRVGNTIYF. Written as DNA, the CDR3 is TGTGCCACTCGGGACAGGGTTGGAAACACCATATATTTT.

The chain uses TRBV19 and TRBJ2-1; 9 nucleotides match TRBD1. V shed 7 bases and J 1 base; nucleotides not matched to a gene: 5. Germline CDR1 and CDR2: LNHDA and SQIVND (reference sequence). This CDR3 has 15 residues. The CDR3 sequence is CASIEQGASYNEQFF. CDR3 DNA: TGTGCCAGTATTGAACAGGGGGCGTCCTACAATGAGCAGTTCTTC. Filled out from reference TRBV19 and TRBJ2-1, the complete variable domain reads DGGITQSPKYLFRKEGQNVTLSCEQNLNHDAMYWYRQDPGQGLRLIYYSQIVNDFQKGDIAEGYSVSREKKESFPLTVTSAQKNPTAFYLCASIEQGASYNEQFFGPGTRLTVL.

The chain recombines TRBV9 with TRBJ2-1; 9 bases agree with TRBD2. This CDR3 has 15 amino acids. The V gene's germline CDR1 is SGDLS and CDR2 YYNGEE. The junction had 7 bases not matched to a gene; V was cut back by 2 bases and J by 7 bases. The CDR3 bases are TGTGCCAGCAGCGTCCTCGCGGGGGGGCGAAATGAGCAGTTCTTC. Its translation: CASSVLAGGRNEQFF. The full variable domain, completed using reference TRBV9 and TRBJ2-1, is DSGVTQTPKHLITATGQRVTLRCSPRSGDLSVYWYQQSLDQGLQFLIQYYNGEERAKGNILERFSAQQFPDLHSELNLSSLELGDSALYFCASSVLAGGRNEQFFGPGTRLTVL.

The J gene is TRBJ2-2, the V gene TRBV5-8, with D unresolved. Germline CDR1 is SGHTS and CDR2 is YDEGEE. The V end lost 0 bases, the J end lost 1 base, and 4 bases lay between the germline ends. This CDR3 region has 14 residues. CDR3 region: CASSLVQNTGELFF. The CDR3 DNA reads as TGTGCCAGCAGCTTGGTTCAGAACACCGGGGAGCTGTTTTTT.

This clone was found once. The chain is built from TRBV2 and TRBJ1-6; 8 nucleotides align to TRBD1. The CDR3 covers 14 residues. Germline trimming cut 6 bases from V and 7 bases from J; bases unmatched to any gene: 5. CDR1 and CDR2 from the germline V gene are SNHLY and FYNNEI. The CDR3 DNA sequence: TGTGCCAGCAGCCCGGACAGGGTAAATTCACCCCTCCACTTT. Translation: CASSPDRVNSPLHF.

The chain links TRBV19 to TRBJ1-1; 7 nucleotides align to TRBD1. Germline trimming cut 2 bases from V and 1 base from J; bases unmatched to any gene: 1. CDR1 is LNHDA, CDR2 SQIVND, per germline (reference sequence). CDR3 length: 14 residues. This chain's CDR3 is CASSIRQGNTEAFF. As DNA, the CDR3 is TGTGCCAGTAGTATAAGACAGGGGAACACTGAAGCTTTCTTT.

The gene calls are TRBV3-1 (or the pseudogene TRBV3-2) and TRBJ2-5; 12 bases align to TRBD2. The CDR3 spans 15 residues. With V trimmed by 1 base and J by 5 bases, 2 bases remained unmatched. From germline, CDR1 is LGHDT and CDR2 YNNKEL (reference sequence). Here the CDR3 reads CASSQGLAGEETQYF. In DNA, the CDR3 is TGTGCCAGCAGCCAAGGACTAGCGGGAGAGGAGACCCAGTACTTC.

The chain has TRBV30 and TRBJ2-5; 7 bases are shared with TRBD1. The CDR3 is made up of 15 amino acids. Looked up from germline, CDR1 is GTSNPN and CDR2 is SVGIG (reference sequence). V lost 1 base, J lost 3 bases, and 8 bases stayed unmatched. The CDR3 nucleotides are TGTGCCTGGAGTGACCAATCCGGGACAGAAGAGACCCAGTACTTC. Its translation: CAWSDQSGTEETQYF.

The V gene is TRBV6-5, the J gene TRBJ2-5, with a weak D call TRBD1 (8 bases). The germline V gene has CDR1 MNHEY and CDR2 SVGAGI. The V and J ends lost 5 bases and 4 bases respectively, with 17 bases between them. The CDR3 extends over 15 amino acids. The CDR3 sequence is CASSSGQGGRETQYF. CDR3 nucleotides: TGTGCCAGCAGTAGCGGACAGGGAGGGCGAGAGACCCAGTACTTC.

CDR3 DNA sequence: TGTGCCAGCAGCTCACCCTCCGGGGCCGGGGAGCTGTTTTTT. Its protein is CASSSPSGAGELFF. The chain carries TRBV5-4 and TRBJ2-2; weak D call: TRBD2 (5 bases). Looked up from germline, CDR1 is SGHNT and CDR2 is YYREEE (reference sequence). V shed 3 bases and J shed 6 bases, with 12 bases lying between them. This CDR3 has 14 amino acids.

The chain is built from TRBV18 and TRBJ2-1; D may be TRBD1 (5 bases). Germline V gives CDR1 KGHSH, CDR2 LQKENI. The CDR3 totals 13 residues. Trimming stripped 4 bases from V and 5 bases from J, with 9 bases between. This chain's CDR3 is CASSLSRDNEQFF. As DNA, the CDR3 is TGTGCCAGCTCACTAAGCAGGGACAATGAGCAGTTCTTC.

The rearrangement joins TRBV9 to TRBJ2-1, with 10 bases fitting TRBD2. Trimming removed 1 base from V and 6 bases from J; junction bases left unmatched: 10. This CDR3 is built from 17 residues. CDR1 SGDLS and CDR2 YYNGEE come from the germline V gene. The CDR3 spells CASSVWASGSVGNEQFF. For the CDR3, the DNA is TGTGCCAGCAGCGTATGGGCTAGCGGGAGTGTAGGCAATGAGCAGTTCTTC.